A selection of T cell receptor beta chains follows, all from one sample in a study of T cell repertoires in cytomegalovirus infection. These receptors have no known antigen. TCRdb recomputed calls from the reads with MiXCR, one row per CDR3 protein. The sample contains a few hundred thousand distinct CDR3 sequences, 29% of which appear only once. The specimen was cultured PBMCs, collected from culture after CMV antigen stimulation. The receptors stem from a human donor in good health (CMV status not recorded). Some clones in this sample may be carry-over from other donors' samples. Both conserved end residues are part of each CDR3. A D gene is named only where the DNA matches it firmly. Clone size, where shown, is once, few, many, or a class for clones that have expanded.

cdr3_nt,cdr3_aa,j_call,clone_size,v_call,d_call,cdr3_length
TGTGCCAGCAGCTTAGGACCAGAGGGACGAGAGACCCAGTACTTC,CASSLGPEGRETQYF,TRBJ2-5,few,TRBV7-2,NA,15
TGTGCCAGCAGCTCCCGGGGGGGAGACTACAATGAGCAGTTCTTC,CASSSRGGDYNEQFF,TRBJ2-1,many,TRBV7-2,TRBD2,15
TGTGCCAGCAGCCGTTCGACAGGGGGCATTGGAGAAAAACTGTTTTTT,CASSRSTGGIGEKLFF,TRBJ1-4,few,TRBV7-9,TRBD1,16
TGTGCCAGCAGCTCAACCCGACAGGCCGCCAACACTGAAGCTTTCTTT,CASSSTRQAANTEAFF,TRBJ1-1,NA,TRBV6-2/TRBV6-3,NA,16
TGTGCCAGCTCACCACGATCCAGGGGAAACACCATATATTTT,CASSPRSRGNTIYF,TRBJ1-3,few,TRBV18,NA,14
TGTGCCAGCAGCCGGACCAATGAGCAGTTCTTC,CASSRTNEQFF,TRBJ2-1,few,TRBV7-9,NA,11
TGTGCCAGTAGTATACAGCCTATCGTCTCTGGAAACACCATATATTTT,CASSIQPIVSGNTIYF,TRBJ1-3,NA,TRBV19,NA,16
TGTGCCAGCAGTTACTCACCTAGCGGGGCCAATGAGCAGTTCTTC,CASSYSPSGANEQFF,TRBJ2-1,NA,TRBV6-5,TRBD2,15
TGTGCCAGCACCCCCACGTGGGGACGGAGTTCCGGGGAGCTGTTTTTT,CASTPTWGRSSGELFF,TRBJ2-2,NA,TRBV6-2/TRBV6-3,NA,16
TGTGCCAGCAGACAGGGCGGGAGCAATCAGCCCCAGCATTTT,CASRQGGSNQPQHF,TRBJ1-5,many,TRBV28,NA,14
TGTGCCAGCAGCTTAGTCCGGGACAGCAACACTGAAGCTTTCTTT,CASSLVRDSNTEAFF,TRBJ1-1,NA,TRBV7-9,TRBD1,15
TGTGCCAGCACCCTCCTGCTAGCGGGGGGCAGGTATGAGCAGTTCTTC,CASTLLLAGGRYEQFF,TRBJ2-1,NA,TRBV5-6,TRBD2,16
TGTGCCTCCACTAAAGGACAGGGCCGCAACGAGCAGTACTTC,CASTKGQGRNEQYF,TRBJ2-7,few,TRBV27,TRBD1,14
TGTGCCAGCAGCTTAGGGGACAGCCGGAGGTATAACTATGGCTACACCTTC,CASSLGDSRRYNYGYTF,TRBJ1-2,few,TRBV7-2,TRBD1,17
TGTGCCAGCAGTCACGATACAGGAGCCTCTGGAAACACCATATATTTT,CASSHDTGASGNTIYF,TRBJ1-3,few,TRBV7-9,NA,16
TGCGCCAGCCACCCTACAGCCCTGAACACTGAAGCTTTCTTT,CASHPTALNTEAFF,TRBJ1-1,NA,TRBV5-1,NA,14
TGTGCCAGCAGTTTTGACAGGGGGCAGGCCTATGGCTACACCTTC,CASSFDRGQAYGYTF,TRBJ1-2,few,TRBV5-4,TRBD1,15
TGTGCCAGCAGCTCCCGGTCGGAGAGGGATACGCAGTATTTT,CASSSRSERDTQYF,TRBJ2-3,NA,TRBV9,NA,14
TGCAGCGTTGTCTACGGATATAGCAATCAGCCCCAGCATTTT,CSVVYGYSNQPQHF,TRBJ1-5,NA,TRBV29-1,NA,14
TGTGCCAGCAGCTTAGCGGGGGGGAAATCCTATAATTCACCCCTCCACTTT,CASSLAGGKSYNSPLHF,TRBJ1-6,NA,TRBV7-9,NA,17
TGTGCCACCAGCAGAGGAACGTCCGGCCGGCGCGGGGAGCTGTTTTTT,CATSRGTSGRRGELFF,TRBJ2-2,NA,TRBV15,NA,16
TGTGCCAGTAGTGACCGGGACAGGGGTTCGGATGAGCAGTTCTTC,CASSDRDRGSDEQFF,TRBJ2-1,few,TRBV19,TRBD1,15
TGTGCCAGCAGCTTGACAGGGACGGGAGGGGAGACCCAGTACTTC,CASSLTGTGGETQYF,TRBJ2-5,few,TRBV5-4,TRBD2,15
TGTGCCAGCACCCCGGCGGGGGATGAGAACACTGAAGCTTTCTTT,CASTPAGDENTEAFF,TRBJ1-1,NA,TRBV6-8,NA,15
TGTGCCAGCAGTTCCGACGGGACCCAAGGCGGCTACACCTTC,CASSSDGTQGGYTF,TRBJ1-2,NA,TRBV28,NA,14
TGTGCTAGTGCGGACAGTGGCAATCAGCCCCAGCATTTT,CASADSGNQPQHF,TRBJ1-5,NA,TRBV12-5,NA,13
TGTGCCACCATACTCAGGGATGAAGCTTTCTTT,CATILRDEAFF,TRBJ1-1,NA,TRBV19,NA,11
TGTGCCAGCAGCCGAGACCTAGCGGGGCCCAACACAGATACGCAGTATTTT,CASSRDLAGPNTDTQYF,TRBJ2-3,few,TRBV7-8,TRBD2,17
TGTGCCAGCAGCGGCGGGACGTTCGACTATGGCTACACCTTC,CASSGGTFDYGYTF,TRBJ1-2,few,TRBV11-2,NA,14
TGTGCCATCAGTGCCGGGAGGGGTTTCATGAACACTGAAGCTTTCTTT,CAISAGRGFMNTEAFF,TRBJ1-1,NA,TRBV10-3,NA,16
TGTGCCAGCAGCTCTGACAGGGGGCGGCATTCACCCCTCCACTTT,CASSSDRGRHSPLHF,TRBJ1-6,NA,TRBV7-2,TRBD1,15
TGTGCCAGCAAAGGGTCAGGTATTAGCTCTGGAAACACCATATATTTT,CASKGSGISSGNTIYF,TRBJ1-3,few,TRBV12-3/TRBV12-4,NA,16
TGTGCCAGCAGCCAGGGGGGGTCGCAGTTCTATAGCAATCAGCCCCAGCATTTT,CASSQGGSQFYSNQPQHF,TRBJ1-5,NA,TRBV4-1,TRBD1,18
TGCAGTGCTAGGACTAGCGGGAGGGGGGACCAAGAGACCCAGTACTTC,CSARTSGRGDQETQYF,TRBJ2-5,NA,TRBV20-1,TRBD2,16
TGCAGTGCTAGCGATGGGGCGAAAGCTAACTATGGCTACACCTTC,CSASDGAKANYGYTF,TRBJ1-2,NA,TRBV20-1,NA,15
TGTGCCAGCAGTTGGGGGGAGGTCACCTACGAGCAGTACTTC,CASSWGEVTYEQYF,TRBJ2-7,few,TRBV2,NA,14
TGTGCCAGCAGCTTAGTAGCGGGGGTCTACGAGCAGTACTTC,CASSLVAGVYEQYF,TRBJ2-7,NA,TRBV7-6,TRBD2,14
TGTGCCAGCACTTTCGGTTCTATCTCTGGAAACACCATATATTTT,CASTFGSISGNTIYF,TRBJ1-3,NA,TRBV28,NA,15
TGCGCCAGCAGCTGGGACGGCCACACCGGGGAGCTGTTTTTT,CASSWDGHTGELFF,TRBJ2-2,NA,TRBV5-1,NA,14
TGTGCCATCAGTGGTGGCAGCTCCTACGAGCAGTACTTC,CAISGGSSYEQYF,TRBJ2-7,NA,TRBV10-3,NA,13